This TCR beta chain comes out of a study of cytomegalovirus exposure and HLA in healthy donors. PCR used 60 Vbeta primers and 13 Jbeta primers. Here immunoSEQ multiplex PCR was the method, and the copy in TCRdb shows in-frame clones only, minus some. The sample carries nearly 110,000 clones, roughly 76% recorded once. As for this clone: Germline and junction disagree at one end, which may indicate a read error.

This CDR3 contains 14 residues. The germline CDR1 and CDR2 sequences are MNHEY and SVGAGI. The gene calls are TRBV6-5 and TRBJ1-2; TRBD1 agrees at 7 bases. The receptor was isolated from a young man in good health and CMV-seronegative. Sequenced material: PBMCs. DNA for the CDR3: TGTGCTACGGGGACAGCCCCAACCTCATATGGCTACCCCTTC. This encodes CATGTAPTSYGYPF.